This TCR beta chain derives from a study of T-cell reconstitution after alpha-beta-depleted transplantation in children. Study-wide results and limits: The study reportedly traced alpha-beta T cells about two months after transplant to several hundred expanded graft clones. T-cell counts and diversity at one year following transplant were attributed mainly to newly produced T cells.

Library preparation (for TCRbeta) was performed with unique molecular identifiers. TCRdb reprocessed the PCR reads via MiXCR and lists one record per CDR3 protein. The top ten hold less than 98% of the sample, which has about 58,000 distinct CDR3 sequences, approximately 46% seen once. The germline V gene encodes CDR1 SNHLY and CDR2 FYNNEI. V lost 7 bases and J lost 4; bases outside the gene matches: 11. CDR3 size: 16 residues. Comment on this clonotype: Its antigen is unknown.

V gene TRBV2 combines with J gene TRBJ2-1; 9 bases align to TRBD1. The source of this sequence is a male patient under 18 who had a stem cell transplant for acute lymphoblastic leukemia, so the T cells may come from the graft donor. The specimen was PBMCs, mostly from graft donor cells, collected 360 days after TCRalphabeta/CD19-depleted stem cell transplant. CDR3 in amino acids: CASISSRGTGYNEQFF. The CDR3 DNA follows: TGTGCCAGCATCTCTAGTAGAGGGACAGGGTACAATGAGCAGTTCTTC. The complete variable domain, with remaining parts taken from reference TRBV2 and TRBJ2-1, reads EPEVTQTPSHQVTQMGQEVILRCVPISNHLYFYWYRQILGQKVEFLVSFYNNEISEKSEIFDDQFSVERPDGSNFTLKIRSTKLEDSAMYFCASISSRGTGYNEQFFGPGTRLTVL.